A selection of T cell receptor beta chains follows, all from one sample in a study of T-cell reconstitution after alpha-beta-depleted transplantation in children. Using its own MiXCR run on the PCR reads, TCRdb lists one record per CDR3 protein. The repertoire holds a few hundred thousand distinct CDR3 sequences, about a sixth seen once, with 25% to 35% in the top ten. The sample was PBMCs, mostly from graft donor cells, taken 360 days after TCRalphabeta/CD19-depleted stem cell transplant. These receptors all come from a boy less than two years old who had a stem cell transplant for Wiskott-Aldrich syndrome, so the T cells may come from the graft donor. The CDR3 runs from the conserved cysteine through the conserved F or W. A D gene is named only where the DNA matches it firmly. Not all rows give a size; the values are once, few, many and, for expanded clones, a class.

few	TRBD2	TRBJ2-1	TRBV5-1	CASSLMSWSSGGSYNEQFF	TGCGCCAGCAGCTTGATGTCTTGGTCTAGCGGGGGCTCCTACAATGAGCAGTTCTTC
.	TRBD2	TRBJ2-3	TRBV5-1	CASSLGLAGPGDTQYF	TGCGCCAGCAGCCTGGGACTAGCGGGGCCCGGGGATACGCAGTATTTT
few	TRBD1	TRBJ2-2	TRBV5-1	CASTPLVGTGTGELFF	TGCGCCAGCACCCCGTTGGTCGGGACAGGGACCGGGGAGCTGTTTTTT
few	.	TRBJ1-1	TRBV5-1	CASSLAVKGRNTEAFF	TGCGCCAGCAGCTTGGCCGTGAAGGGACGGAACACTGAAGCTTTCTTT
few	TRBD2	TRBJ2-3	TRBV9	CASSVGPLAGGSTDTQYF	TGTGCCAGCAGCGTAGGCCCCCTAGCGGGGGGGAGCACAGATACGCAGTATTTT
few	.	TRBJ2-5	TRBV6-2/TRBV6-3	CASSYSGGQPQETQYF	TGTGCCAGCAGTTACTCGGGGGGACAGCCCCAGGAGACCCAGTACTTC
.	.	TRBJ1-6	TRBV12-3/TRBV12-4	CATRGPLSSYNSPLHF	TGTGCCACCCGGGGCCCCCTGAGCTCCTATAATTCACCCCTCCACTTT
.	TRBD2	TRBJ2-1	TRBV20-1	CSALRTSALNKQFF	TGCAGTGCTCTTAGGACTAGCGCCTTAAATAAGCAGTTCTTC
few	TRBD1	TRBJ2-7	TRBV24-1	CATSPTGFSYEQYF	TGTGCCACCAGTCCGACAGGGTTCTCCTACGAGCAGTACTTC
.	TRBD2	TRBJ2-3	TRBV2	CTCSFPWTSGSRTDTQYF	TGTACCTGCAGTTTCCCCTGGACTAGCGGGAGCCGCACAGATACGCAGTATTTT
few	.	TRBJ2-7	TRBV20-1	CSARGGVSYEQYF	TGCAGTGCTAGAGGGGGGGTTTCCTACGAGCAGTACTTC
.	TRBD1	TRBJ1-2	TRBV24-1	CATSDTTGGIYGYTF	TGTGCCACCAGTGATACGACAGGGGGAATATATGGCTACACCTTC
few	TRBD1	TRBJ2-3	TRBV6-5	CASSYFQGATDTQYF	TGTGCCAGCAGTTACTTCCAGGGGGCCACAGATACGCAGTATTTT
few	.	TRBJ2-1	TRBV20-1	CSARSDYNEQFF	TGCAGTGCTAGAAGCGACTACAATGAGCAGTTCTTC
few	.	TRBJ2-7	TRBV30	CAWSAEHPAYEQYF	TGTGCCTGGAGTGCCGAACACCCAGCCTACGAGCAGTACTTC
few	.	TRBJ2-2	TRBV30	CAWSRNGELFF	TGTGCCTGGAGTCGAAACGGGGAGCTGTTTTTT
few	TRBD2	TRBJ2-5	TRBV2	CASRLAVGETQYF	TGTGCCAGCAGACTAGCGGTGGGAGAGACCCAGTACTTC
.	TRBD2	TRBJ2-2	TRBV11-2	CASSLVPAGVTGELFF	TGTGCCAGCAGCTTAGTTCCTGCGGGAGTTACCGGGGAGCTGTTTTTT
few	TRBD1	TRBJ2-1	TRBV7-9	CASSRNTGTALYNEQFF	TGTGCCAGCAGCCGCAATACCGGGACAGCTTTATACAATGAGCAGTTCTTC
few	.	TRBJ2-2	TRBV2	CASRRGQVDTGELFF	TGTGCCAGCAGGAGGGGCCAGGTCGACACCGGGGAGCTGTTTTTT
.	.	TRBJ2-1	TRBV4-2	CASSQKAYEQFF	TGTGCCAGCAGCCAAAAAGCGTATGAGCAGTTCTTC
.	.	TRBJ1-2	TRBV15	CATSRDWRGVTGYTF	TGTGCCACCAGCAGAGATTGGCGGGGGGTTACGGGCTACACCTTC
.	.	TRBJ2-3	TRBV6-2/TRBV6-3	CASSYSVGRTDTQYF	TGTGCCAGCAGTTACTCTGTCGGGAGAACAGATACGCAGTATTTT
.	.	TRBJ2-3	TRBV20-1	CSAPSFYTDTQYF	TGCAGTGCTCCCAGCTTCTACACAGATACGCAGTATTTT
.	.	TRBJ1-2	TRBV25-1	CASSEGLTYGYTF	TGTGCCAGCAGTGAGGGACTTACTTATGGCTACACCTTC
few	TRBD2	TRBJ2-3	TRBV4-3	CASSQHGLAGTTDTQYF	TGCGCCAGCAGCCAGCATGGACTAGCGGGGACCACAGATACGCAGTATTTT
few	TRBD2	TRBJ2-7	TRBV7-9	CASKALGLGKSYEQYF	TGTGCCAGCAAGGCCTTGGGACTAGGAAAATCCTACGAGCAGTACTTC
few	TRBD1	TRBJ2-2	TRBV20-1	CSASPTGTDTGELFF	TGCAGTGCTAGCCCGACAGGGACGGACACCGGGGAGCTGTTTTTT